This paragraph reports one T cell receptor (beta chain). What it binds is unknown. The data belong to a study of cytomegalovirus exposure and HLA in healthy donors. Across the study: A later analysis reported the same platform for the 90 to 150 validation repertoires and the 500 to 750 first-cohort repertoires.

The CDR3 runs to 19 residues. Germline loops: CDR1 SEHNR, CDR2 FQNEAQ (reference sequence). Trimming took 0 bases from V and 0 from J; bases not matched to a gene: 6. The assay was immunoSEQ multiplex PCR, and TCRdb's table has in-frame clones only and misses some. The profile covers fewer than 200,000 clones, with around 92% appearing a single time and about a tenth taken by the ten largest. General study findings and limits: Many donors shared some public TCRs, even though most TCR sequences were rare. A list of around 160 TCR beta chains associated with cytomegalovirus was given.

Sequenced: PBMCs. The rearrangement joins TRBV7-9 to TRBJ2-2, with TRBD2 matching 11 bases. The TCR originated in a woman aged 18 to 35 in good health and CMV-seropositive. CDR3 in DNA: TGTGCCAGCAGCTTAGCGCCGGGACTAGCGGATACGAACACCGGGGAGCTGTTTTTT. Encoded protein: CASSLAPGLADTNTGELFF.